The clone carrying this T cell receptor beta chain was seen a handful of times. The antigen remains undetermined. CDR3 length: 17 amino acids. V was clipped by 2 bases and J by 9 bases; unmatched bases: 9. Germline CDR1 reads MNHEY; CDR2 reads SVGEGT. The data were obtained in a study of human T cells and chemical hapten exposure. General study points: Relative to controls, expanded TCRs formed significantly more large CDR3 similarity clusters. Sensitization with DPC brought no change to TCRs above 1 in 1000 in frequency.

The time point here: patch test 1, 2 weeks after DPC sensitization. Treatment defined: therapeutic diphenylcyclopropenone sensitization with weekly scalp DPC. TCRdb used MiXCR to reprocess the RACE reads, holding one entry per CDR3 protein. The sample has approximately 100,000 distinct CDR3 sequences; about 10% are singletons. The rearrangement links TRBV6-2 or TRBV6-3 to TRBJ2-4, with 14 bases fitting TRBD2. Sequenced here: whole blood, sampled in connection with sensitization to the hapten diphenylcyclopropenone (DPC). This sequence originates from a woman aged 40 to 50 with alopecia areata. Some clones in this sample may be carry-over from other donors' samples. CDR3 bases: TGTGCCAGCAGTTACGGAGGGACTAGCGGGAGCCGTCCCATTCAGTACTTC. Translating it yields CASSYGGTSGSRPIQYF.